The 5 T cell receptor beta chains given below trace back to one sample, sequenced in a study of blood T cell repertoires in COVID-19. The protocol was immunoSEQ multiplex PCR, while the TCRdb copy is restricted to in-frame clones and leaves out a portion. The sample shows approximately 140,000 clones, 84% of them seen only once. Sequenced: peripheral blood. The receptors shown here come from a man between 65 and 79 years old with acute or convalescent COVID-19.

The V call is TRBV6-4, the J call TRBJ1-2, with TRBD1 matching 8 bases. The CDR3 loop spans 13 amino acids. V lost 6 bases, J lost 7 bases, and 7 bases stayed unmatched. Germline CDR1 reads MRHNA; CDR2 reads SNTAGT. As DNA, the CDR3 is TGTGCCAGCAGCCTGACAGGGGCCGGTGGCTACACCTTC. Translated: CASSLTGAGGYTF.

The rearrangement links TRBV24-1 to TRBJ2-7; 10 nucleotides agree with TRBD1. The trim removed 5 bases at V and 6 bases at J, leaving 9 bases unmatched. Germline V CDR1 and CDR2: KGHDR, SFDVKD. The CDR3 extends over 15 amino acids. CDR3 residues: CATSGPGTGASEQYF. CDR3 DNA: TGTGCCACCAGTGGCCCCGGGACAGGGGCCAGCGAGCAGTACTTC.

The sample holds one count of this clone. The V gene is TRBV7-9, the J gene TRBJ1-4, with 9 bases aligning to TRBD1. The J segment lost 7 bases and the V segment lost 5 bases, leaving 8 bases of the junction unmatched. This CDR3 comprises 15 residues. Germline CDR1 SEHNR, CDR2 FQNEAQ (reference sequence). In DNA, the CDR3 is TGTGCCAGCAGCCAAACCACAGGGGGCGGTGAAAAACTGTTTTTT. This gives the protein CASSQTTGGGEKLFF.

J is TRBJ2-1 and V is TRBV7-2, with 8 positions matching TRBD1. Unmatched junction bases numbered 12, after V lost 4 bases and J lost 13 bases. Per the germline V gene, CDR1 is SGHTA and CDR2 is FQGNSA. CDR3 length: 14 amino acids. This chain's CDR3 is CASSSRYADRVQFF. The CDR3, as DNA: TGTGCCAGCAGCTCGCGTTACGCGGACAGGGTACAGTTCTTC.

This chain links TRBV11-2 with TRBJ1-5; D gene ambiguous. The CDR3 loop spans 14 amino acids. Trimming stripped 5 bases from V and 7 bases from J, with 15 bases between. The germline V gene has CDR1 SGHAT and CDR2 FQNNGV. The CDR3 protein is CASSATSGSQPQHF. In DNA form, the CDR3 reads TGTGCCAGCAGCGCCACCTCGGGAAGCCAGCCCCAGCATTTT.